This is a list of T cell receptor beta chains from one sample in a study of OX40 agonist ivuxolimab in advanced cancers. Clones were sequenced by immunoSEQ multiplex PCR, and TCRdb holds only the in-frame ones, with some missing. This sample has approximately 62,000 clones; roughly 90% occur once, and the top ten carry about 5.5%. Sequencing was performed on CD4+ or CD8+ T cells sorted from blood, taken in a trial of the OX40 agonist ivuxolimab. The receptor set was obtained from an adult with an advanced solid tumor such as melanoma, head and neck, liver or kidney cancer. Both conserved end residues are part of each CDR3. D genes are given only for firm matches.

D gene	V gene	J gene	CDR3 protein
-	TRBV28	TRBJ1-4	CASSFPGRVNEKLFF
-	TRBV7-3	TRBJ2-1	CASSYQPIPYNEQFF
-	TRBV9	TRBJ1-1	CASSVAGQRNTEAFF
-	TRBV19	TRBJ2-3	CASSMGEGDTQYF
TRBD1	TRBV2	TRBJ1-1	CASSEAVTGGLAFF
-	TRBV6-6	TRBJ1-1	CASIGQGVNTEAFF
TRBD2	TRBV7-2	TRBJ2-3	CASSLYMTSGRPDTQYF
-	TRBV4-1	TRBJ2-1	CASSLFSEQFF
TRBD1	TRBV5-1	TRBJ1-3	CASSLERTGGNTIYF
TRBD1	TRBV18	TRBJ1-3	CASSPGTASGNTIYF
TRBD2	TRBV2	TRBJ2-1	CASSSGQRGGKNEQFF
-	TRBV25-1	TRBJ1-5	CASSEGTPSGGPQHF
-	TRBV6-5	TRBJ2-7	CASSYRTTIPSYEQYF
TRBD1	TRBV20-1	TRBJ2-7	CSGGQGYEQYF
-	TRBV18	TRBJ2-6	CASSPLSVGANVLTF
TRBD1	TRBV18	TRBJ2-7	CASSPSGQGAGEQYF
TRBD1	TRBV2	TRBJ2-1	CASSRDSSYNEQFF
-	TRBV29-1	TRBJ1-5	CSVRRGADQPQHF
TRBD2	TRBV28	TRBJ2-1	CASRSGRKGNEQFF
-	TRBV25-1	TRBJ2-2	CASSEYGTENTGELFF
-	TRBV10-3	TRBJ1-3	CAISEGDLSGNTIYF
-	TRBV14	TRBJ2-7	CASSQDRGVQGFYEQYF
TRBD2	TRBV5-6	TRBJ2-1	CASSSIGLAGGKEQFF
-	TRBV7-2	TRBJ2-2	CASSPQSNTGELFF
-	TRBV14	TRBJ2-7	CASSQDVGTRGEEQYF
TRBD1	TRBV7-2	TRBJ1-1	CASRFTGGTEAFF
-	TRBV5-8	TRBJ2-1	CASSDPMTGSYNEQFF
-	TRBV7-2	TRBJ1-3	CASSQLGNTIYF
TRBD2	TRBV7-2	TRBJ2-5	CASSLAGGQETQYF
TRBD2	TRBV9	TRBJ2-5	CASSVLASGGAGETQYF
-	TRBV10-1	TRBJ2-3	CASSASTSSTDTQYF
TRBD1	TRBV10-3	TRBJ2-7	CAISDGQGAHEQYF
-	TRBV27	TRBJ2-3	CASSLSRTRGADTQYF
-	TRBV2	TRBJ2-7	CASATGIYEQYF
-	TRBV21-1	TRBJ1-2	CASSKEVGHDGPNYGYTF
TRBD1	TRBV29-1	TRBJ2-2	CSVLGQGGTGELFF
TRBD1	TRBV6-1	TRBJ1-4	CASSDPQGASEKLFF
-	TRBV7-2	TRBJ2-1	CASSIPGGSYNEQFF
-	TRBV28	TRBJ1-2	CASSLPGFAYGYTF